This passage covers 10 T cell receptor beta chains from one sample sequenced in a study of beta chain features in type 1 diabetes. Expressed TCRB transcripts were sequenced, since all the RNA that had been isolated was reverse transcribed. The protocol was immunoSEQ multiplex PCR, while the TCRdb copy is restricted to in-frame clones and leaves out a portion. Of 330,000 or so clones listed, around 15% are singletons. The sample consisted of central memory CD4+ T cells from blood. These receptors were taken from a man aged 25-45 years in good health.

Ten or more counts support this clone. This specimen includes other DNA sequences encoding the same CDR3. The chain joins TRBV18 to TRBJ2-5; D uncertain. The CDR3 loop spans 11 amino acids. Trimming removed 3 bases from V and 5 bases from J, with 4 bases in between. Germline assignment: CDR1 KGHSH and CDR2 LQKENI. This CDR3 reads CASSPGETQYF. Here the CDR3 DNA reads TGTGCCAGCTCACCCGGGGAGACCCAGTACTTC.

The chain uses TRBV7-9 and TRBJ1-5; D is undetermined. The CDR3 is 14 residues long. Germline-derived CDR1 and CDR2 are SEHNR and FQNEAQ (reference sequence). V shed 2 bases and J shed 3 bases, with 8 bases lying between them. In DNA, the CDR3 is TGTGCCAGCAGCTTAACGGGTTCCAATCAGCCCCAGCATTTT. The encoded protein is CASSLTGSNQPQHF. Drawing the rest from reference TRBV7-9 and TRBJ1-5, the complete variable domain is DTGVSQNPRHKITKRGQNVTFRCDPISEHNRLYWYRQTLGQGPEFLTYFQNEAQLEKSRLLSDRFSAERPKGSFSTLEIQRTEQGDSAMYLCASSLTGSNQPQHFGDGTRLSIL.

Details on this clone: Other DNA sequences in the sample encode the same CDR3. This chain uses TRBV18 with TRBJ2-5; 7 bases align to TRBD1. From germline, CDR1 is KGHSH and CDR2 LQKENI. The CDR3 totals 13 residues. The ends lost 3 bases at V and 2 bases at J; junction bases unmatched: 0. The CDR3 nucleotides read TGTGCCAGCTCACCGGGACAGCAAGAGACCCAGTACTTC. This translates into CASSPGQQETQYF. The full variable domain, in which reference TRBV18 and TRBJ2-5 provide the parts outside the CDR3, is NAGVMQNPRHLVRRRGQEARLRCSPMKGHSHVYWYRQLPEEGLKFMVYLQKENIIDESGMPKERFSAEFPKEGPSILRIQQVVRGDSAAYFCASSPGQQETQYFGPGTRLLVL.

The V call is TRBV7-3, the J call TRBJ2-3; 7 bases agree with TRBD2. Trimming removed 5 bases from V and 4 bases from J; junction bases left unmatched: 6. CDR3 size: 14 residues. The germline V gene has CDR1 SGHTA and CDR2 FQGTGA. The CDR3 spells CASSHPGRADTQYF. The CDR3 DNA follows: TGTGCCAGCAGCCACCCAGGGAGGGCAGATACGCAGTATTTT.

The chain carries TRBV19 and TRBJ1-3; the D is unclear. CDR3 size: 14 residues. V was clipped by 3 bases and J by 0 bases, with 6 bases between them. The germline CDR1 and CDR2 sequences are LNHDA and SQIVND (reference sequence). The CDR3 nucleotides are TGTGCCAGTAGTATCGGCATCTCTGGAAACACCATATATTTT. Protein product: CASSIGISGNTIYF.

The chain is built from TRBV4-1 and TRBJ1-2, with D unclear. V dropped 1 base and J dropped 3 bases, with 9 bases sitting between them. The length of the CDR3 is 14 residues. CDR1 is MGHRA, CDR2 YSYEKL, per germline. The CDR3 sequence: CASSQAAEDYGYTF. CDR3 DNA sequence: TGCGCCAGCAGCCAAGCGGCAGAAGACTATGGCTACACCTTC.

The genes are TRBV6-5 and TRBJ1-1; D gene uncertain. There are 14 residues in the CDR3. Germline CDR1 MNHEY, CDR2 SVGAGI. V lost 7 bases and J 6 bases, leaving 18 bases between the germline ends. DNA for the CDR3: TGTGCCAGCACCCCCACCCCGGGTCTGGCTGAAGCTTTCTTT. Translating gives CASTPTPGLAEAFF.

This chain joins TRBV7-9 and TRBJ2-3, with 10 bases aligning to TRBD2. This CDR3 region has 14 residues. Trimming cost V 5 bases and J 6 bases; bases outside gene matches: 5. Germline V lookup: CDR1 SEHNR, CDR2 FQNEAQ (reference sequence). CDR3 bases: TGTGCCAGCAGCCCCGGGACTAGCGAGGATACGCAGTATTTT. It translates to CASSPGTSEDTQYF.

The CDR3 region has the DNA TGTGCCAGTACCAAACCGGGACTCTCGAACACTGAAGCTTTCTTT. Encoded protein: CASTKPGLSNTEAFF. The rearrangement links TRBV19 to TRBJ1-1, with D perhaps matching TRBD1 (5 bases). V was trimmed by 7 bases and J by 1 base, leaving 16 bases between them. Germline V CDR1 and CDR2: LNHDA, SQIVND (reference sequence). The CDR3 runs 15 residues.

The genes are TRBV30 and TRBJ1-5; possible D gene TRBD1, 6 bases. V lost 1 base and J lost 5, with 9 bases in between. The CDR3 sequence is 13 residues long. Germline V lookup: CDR1 GTSNPN, CDR2 SVGIG (reference sequence). DNA for the CDR3: TGTGCCTGGAGTGCGGACAGAGATCAGCCCCAGCATTTT. Its translation: CAWSADRDQPQHF.